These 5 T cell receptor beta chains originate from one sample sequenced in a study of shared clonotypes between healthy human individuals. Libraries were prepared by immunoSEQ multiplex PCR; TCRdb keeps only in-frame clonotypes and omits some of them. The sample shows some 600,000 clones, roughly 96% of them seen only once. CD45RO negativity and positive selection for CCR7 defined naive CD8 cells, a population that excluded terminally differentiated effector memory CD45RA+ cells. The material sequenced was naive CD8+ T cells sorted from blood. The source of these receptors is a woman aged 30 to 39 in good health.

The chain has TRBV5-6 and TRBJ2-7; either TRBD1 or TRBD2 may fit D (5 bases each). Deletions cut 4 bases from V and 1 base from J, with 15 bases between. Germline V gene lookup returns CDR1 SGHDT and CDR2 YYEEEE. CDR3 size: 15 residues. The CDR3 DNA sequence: TGTGCCAGCAGCCAAGGGGACCGACCTTCCTACGAGCAGTACTTC. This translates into CASSQGDRPSYEQYF. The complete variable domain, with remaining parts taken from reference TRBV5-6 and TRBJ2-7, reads DAGVTQSPTHLIKTRGQQVTLRCSPKSGHDTVSWYQQALGQGPQFIFQYYEEEERQRGNFPDRFSGHQFPNYSSELNVNALLLGDSALYLCASSQGDRPSYEQYFGPGTRLTVT.

The CDR3, as DNA: TGTGCCAGCAACGGATATAGCGGCTACGAGCAGTACTTC. It specifies CASNGYSGYEQYF. The rearrangement joins TRBV28 to TRBJ2-7; possibly TRBD2 for D (6 bases). V was pared by 7 bases and J by 3 bases, with 13 bases between. This CDR3 comprises 13 residues. From germline, CDR1 is MDHEN and CDR2 SYDVKM.

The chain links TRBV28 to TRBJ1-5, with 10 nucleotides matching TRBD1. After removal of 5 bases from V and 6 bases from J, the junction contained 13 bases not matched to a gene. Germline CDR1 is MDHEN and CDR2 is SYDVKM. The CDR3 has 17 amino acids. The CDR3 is CASSRNYRDRGSQPQHF. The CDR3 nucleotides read TGTGCCAGCAGTAGAAACTACCGGGACAGGGGAAGTCAGCCCCAGCATTTT.

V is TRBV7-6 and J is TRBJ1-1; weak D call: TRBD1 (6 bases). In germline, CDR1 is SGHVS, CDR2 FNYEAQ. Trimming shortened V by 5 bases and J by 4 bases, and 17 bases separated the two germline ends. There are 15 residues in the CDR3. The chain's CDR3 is CASSPIGGAGTEAFF. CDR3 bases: TGTGCCAGCAGCCCGATCGGGGGGGCAGGCACTGAAGCTTTCTTT.

In DNA form, the CDR3 reads TGTGCCAGCAGCCGAACGGTAGCGGGTCCAGGTAATGAGCAGTTCTTC. Its translation: CASSRTVAGPGNEQFF. V usage is TRBV7-8 and J usage is TRBJ2-1, with 7 bases identical to TRBD2. CDR3 length: 16 amino acids. Germline values: CDR1 SGHVS, CDR2 FQNEAQ. The junction had 14 bases not matched to a gene; V was cut back by 5 bases and J by 7 bases. The full variable domain, with the rest looked up from reference TRBV7-8 and TRBJ2-1, is GAGVSQSPRYKVAKRGQDVALRCDPISGHVSLFWYQQALGQGPEFLTYFQNEAQLDKSGLPSDRFFAERPEGSVSTLKIQRTQQEDSAVYLCASSRTVAGPGNEQFFGPGTRLTVL.